The sequence of this TCR beta chain was determined in a study of cytomegalovirus exposure and HLA in healthy donors. The PCR employed 60 Vbeta primers together with 13 Jbeta primers. The repertoire was sequenced with immunoSEQ multiplex PCR; TCRdb's copy has only in-frame clones and lacks some. Among 160,000 or so clones listed, roughly 80% were seen once. V lost 3 bases and J 10 bases, leaving 18 bases between the germline ends. The CDR3 is 14 residues long. Per germline, CDR1 MDHEN and CDR2 SYDVKM. Sequencing used PBMCs. The receptor was derived from a man aged 50 or older in good health and CMV-seropositive. This chain links TRBV28 with TRBJ1-1; no reliable D call. In DNA, the CDR3 is TGTGCCAGCAGTTTGACGGAGGCCATATCGGGAGCTTTCTTT. Its protein product is CASSLTEAISGAFF.